Below, one TCR beta chain is given with its context. The antigen remains undetermined. Produced via immunoSEQ multiplex PCR; TCRdb's table is partial and in-frame only. This table holds 120,000 to 150,000 clones, roughly 91% found once. The data derive from a study of cytomegalovirus exposure and HLA in healthy donors. General study points: In vitro checks showed that a few CMV-associated chains really do target CMV antigens.

The CDR3 is 14 residues long. Sequenced input: PBMCs. J is TRBJ2-3 and V is TRBV1; the table's D call TRBD2 went unverified against the DNA. TRBV1 is annotated as a pseudogene. This receptor was obtained from a young woman in good health and CMV-seropositive. The chain's CDR3 is CTSSVAGVGDTQYF. CDR3 DNA sequence: TGCACCAGTTCTGTAGCGGGAGTGGGAGATACGCAGTATTTT.